The entry below describes one TCR beta chain. In terms of age and location, participants ranged from about 18 to 100 years and lived in about 25 US areas. Cohorts were determined from participant-reported clinical history. This record comes from a study of blood T cell repertoires in COVID-19. TCRdb's table, derived via immunoSEQ multiplex PCR, lists solely in-frame clones and lacks some. This table holds 300,000 to 350,000 clones, roughly 90% found once. The specimen was PBMCs or T cells enriched from blood (not recorded which). This TCR was recovered from a woman aged 25 to 39 who had been exposed to COVID-19.

The CDR3 protein is CASSVTGTDNQPQHF. DNA for the CDR3: TGTGCCAGCAGTGTCACCGGAACAGACAATCAGCCCCAGCATTTT. The chain couples TRBV2 to TRBJ1-5; D gene ambiguous. CDR1 and CDR2 (germline): SNHLY, FYNNEI. The CDR3 runs 15 residues. The V and J ends lost 4 bases and 3 bases respectively, with 13 bases between them.